The 25 T cell receptor beta chains in this list originate from one sample, sequenced in a study of control samples from healthy donors and cancer patients. TCRdb's copy holds only in-frame clones and misses some; the assay was immunoSEQ multiplex PCR. The profile shows around 120,000 clones, under 95% of them singletons. The sequenced sample consisted of PBMCs. These receptors all come from a man between 50 and 59 years old with head and neck cancer.

Here the CDR3 reads CAWSAGTGRYSNQPQHF. CDR3 in DNA: TGTGCCTGGAGCGCCGGGACAGGGAGGTATAGCAATCAGCCCCAGCATTTT. This chain connects TRBV30 to TRBJ1-5; 9 nucleotides match TRBD1. From germline, CDR1 is GTSNPN and CDR2 SVGIG (reference sequence). This CDR3 has 17 amino acids. Trimming at V came to 3 bases and at J to 0 bases, leaving 9 bases not matched to a gene. Full variable domain (rest looked up from reference TRBV30 and TRBJ1-5): SQTIHQWPATLVQPVGSPLSLECTVEGTSNPNLYWYRQAAGRGLQLLFYSVGIGQISSEVPQNLSASRPQDRQFILSSKKLLLSDSGFYLCAWSAGTGRYSNQPQHFGDGTRLSIL.

The V call is TRBV6-4, the J call TRBJ2-7, with D maybe TRBD2 (5 bases). Per germline, CDR1 MRHNA and CDR2 SNTAGT. Between the trimmed V and J ends, which lost 6 bases and 1 base, there was a span of 19 bases. This CDR3 is 16 amino acids long. CDR3 bases: TGTGCCAGCAGGACCCTGATGGGAGATCTTTCCTACGAGCAGTACTTC. Its protein product is CASRTLMGDLSYEQYF.

Comments on this clone: The same CDR3 can be traced to other DNA sequences in this sample. The rearrangement links TRBV28 to TRBJ1-5, with 9 bases matching TRBD1. This CDR3 has 14 residues. Germline V gene sequence: CDR1 MDHEN, CDR2 SYDVKM. V lost 5 bases, J lost 4 bases, and 3 bases stayed unmatched. The CDR3 region has the DNA TGTGCCAGCAGTCGACAGGGGGGGAATCAGCCCCAGCATTTT. This sequence encodes CASSRQGGNQPQHF.

The chain employs TRBV5-1 and TRBJ1-1; TRBD1 is a possible D gene (5 bases). The CDR3 contains 14 residues. Deletions cut 0 bases from V and 5 bases from J, with 11 bases between. Germline values: CDR1 SGHRS, CDR2 YFSETQ. The CDR3 coding sequence is TGCGCCAGCAGCTTGGGAAGGGGAGGGACTGAAGCTTTCTTT. It specifies CASSLGRGGTEAFF.

The chain carries TRBV5-1 and TRBJ2-3, with 12 bases lining up with TRBD2. V dropped 4 bases and J dropped 0; count of bases not matched to a gene: 6. Germline assignment: CDR1 SGHRS and CDR2 YFSETQ. The CDR3 is 17 amino acids. CDR3 residues: CASSLRLAGASTDTQYF. The DNA of the CDR3 is TGCGCCAGCAGCCTAAGACTAGCGGGGGCTAGCACAGATACGCAGTATTTT.

This clone was seen only once. CDR3 residues: CASSTGAETQYF. The CDR3 nucleotides are TGTGCCAGCTCGACAGGGGCTGAGACCCAGTACTTC. This rearrangement joins TRBV28 to TRBJ2-5; 8 nucleotides align to TRBD1. With 8 bases clipped from V and 5 bases from J, the junction kept 4 bases outside the gene matches. CDR1 is MDHEN and CDR2 is SYDVKM in the germline V gene. The CDR3 extends over 12 amino acids. Based on the CDR3 plus reference TRBV28 and TRBJ2-5, the full variable domain is DVKVTQSSRYLVKRTGEKVFLECVQDMDHENMFWYRQDPGLGLRLIYFSYDVKMKEKGDIPEGYSVSREKKERFSLILESASTNQTSMYLCASSTGAETQYFGPGTRLLVL.

This clone occurred a few times. The rearrangement links TRBV7-2 to TRBJ1-2, with 10 nucleotides matching TRBD1. Losses at the gene ends were 4 bases for V and 4 bases for J; bases not matched to a gene: 6. The CDR3 has 15 residues. Germline V gene sequence: CDR1 SGHTA, CDR2 FQGNSA. CDR3 sequence: CASSSDRGRGYGYTF. Here the CDR3 DNA reads TGTGCCAGCAGCTCTGACAGGGGGCGAGGCTATGGCTACACCTTC.

This chain's CDR3 is CASSSDPGVNYGYTF. The CDR3, as DNA: TGTGCCAGTAGTTCAGACCCGGGGGTAAACTATGGCTACACCTTC. The chain links TRBV19 to TRBJ1-2, with a possible D match to TRBD1 (5 bases). V was clipped by 5 bases and J by 2 bases, with 15 bases between them. Germline V CDR1 and CDR2: LNHDA, SQIVND (reference sequence). The CDR3 is 15 residues long.

The V gene is TRBV7-3, the J gene TRBJ2-2; 13 positions match TRBD2. Germline values: CDR1 SGHTA, CDR2 FQGTGA. V was clipped by 5 bases and J by 6 bases; unmatched bases: 6. The CDR3 covers 16 residues. CDR3 residues: CASSPLTSGGAGELFF. Written as DNA, the CDR3 is TGTGCCAGCAGCCCCCTCACTAGCGGGGGGGCCGGGGAGCTGTTTTTT.

This sequence joins TRBV7-3 and TRBJ2-1; D is perhaps TRBD1 (6 bases). The V and J ends lost 5 bases and 4 bases respectively, with 9 bases between them. This CDR3 comprises 13 residues. Germline V gene data show CDR1 as SGHTA and CDR2 as FQGTGA. The DNA for the CDR3 is TGTGCCAGCAGCCGGGACACTTACAATGAGCAGTTCTTC. This codes for CASSRDTYNEQFF.

The chain uses TRBV6-5 and TRBJ2-1; D is perhaps TRBD1 or TRBD2 (5 bases each). The CDR3 runs 15 residues. V gave up 2 bases and J gave up 10 bases, with 18 bases separating them. Germline-derived CDR1 and CDR2 are MNHEY and SVGAGI. The CDR3 coding sequence is TGTGCCAGCAGTTACAACCCCCAGGGTCCGGGGGAGCAGTTCTTC. Amino acids: CASSYNPQGPGEQFF.

V usage is TRBV4-1 and J usage is TRBJ1-2, with a possible D match to TRBD1 (5 bases). The length of the CDR3 is 14 residues. With 6 bases removed from V and 2 bases from J, the gap between germline ends came to 13 bases. From germline, CDR1 is MGHRA and CDR2 YSYEKL. CDR3: CASRPPGLNYGYTF. The CDR3 DNA follows: TGCGCCAGCAGGCCTCCGGGACTCAACTATGGCTACACCTTC.

The chain links TRBV5-1 to TRBJ2-1, with unresolved D. V lost 0 bases to trimming and J lost 4 bases, with 11 bases between them. There are 15 residues in the CDR3. Germline lookup yields CDR1 SGHRS and CDR2 YFSETQ. CDR3 protein: CASSLALGTYNEQFF. The CDR3 DNA sequence: TGCGCCAGCAGCTTGGCCTTAGGCACTTACAATGAGCAGTTCTTC.

V usage is TRBV7-9 and J usage is TRBJ2-3, with 9 bases that match TRBD2. With 2 bases clipped from V and 2 bases from J, the junction kept 8 bases outside the gene matches. This CDR3 contains 17 residues. Per germline, CDR1 SEHNR and CDR2 FQNEAQ (reference sequence). CDR3 loop: CASSLPDLAGDTDTQYF. CDR3 nucleotides: TGTGCCAGCAGCTTACCGGATTTAGCGGGGGACACAGATACGCAGTATTTT.

This clone appeared a few times. The V and J genes are TRBV6-6 and TRBJ2-1, with 7 bases identical to TRBD1. This CDR3 region has 15 residues. Germline lookup yields CDR1 MNHNY and CDR2 SVGAGI (reference sequence). Trimming cost V 2 bases and J 7 bases; bases outside gene matches: 8. As DNA, the CDR3 is TGTGCCAGCAGTTACCGACTACAGGGGATGAATGAGCAGTTCTTC. Protein product: CASSYRLQGMNEQFF.

The gene calls are TRBV11-2 and TRBJ2-1, with 11 bases matching TRBD2. Germline V gene lookup returns CDR1 SGHAT and CDR2 FQNNGV. There are 19 residues in the CDR3. Trimming cost V 4 bases and J 0 bases; bases outside gene matches: 11. The CDR3 nucleotides read TGTGCCAGCAGCTCTCTTAGGCTAGCGGGGGGTTCCTCCTACAATGAGCAGTTCTTC. It yields the protein CASSSLRLAGGSSYNEQFF.

The chain carries TRBV28 and TRBJ2-1; 9 nucleotides line up with TRBD1. The CDR3 spans 16 residues. Unmatched junction bases numbered 3, after V lost 3 bases and J lost 0 bases. Per the germline V gene, CDR1 is MDHEN and CDR2 is SYDVKM. In DNA, the CDR3 is TGTGCCAGCAGTTTCGTGGGACAGGGCTCCTACAATGAGCAGTTCTTC. Residues: CASSFVGQGSYNEQFF.

The CDR3 DNA is TGTGCCAGCAGGCGATCGGGAGGGGTAGGCAATGGCTACACCTTC. This codes for CASRRSGGVGNGYTF. The V gene is TRBV7-9, the J gene TRBJ1-2; D is possibly TRBD1 (5 bases). Looked up from germline, CDR1 is SEHNR and CDR2 is FQNEAQ (reference sequence). V shed 6 bases and J shed 6 bases, with 20 bases lying between them. The CDR3 has 15 amino acids.

V is TRBV5-1 and J is TRBJ2-2; TRBD2 might be the D (5 bases). The V and J ends lost 4 bases and 5 bases respectively, with 12 bases between them. Looked up from germline, CDR1 is SGHRS and CDR2 is YFSETQ. The CDR3 has 14 residues. The CDR3 reads CASSPRTGTGELFF. CDR3 DNA sequence: TGCGCCAGCAGCCCAAGGACGGGGACCGGGGAGCTGTTTTTT.

This chain uses TRBV25-1 with TRBJ1-2; a possible D gene is TRBD1 (5 bases). V was shortened by 4 bases and J by 4 bases, with 10 bases between the two germline ends. Germline V lookup: CDR1 MGHDK, CDR2 SYGVNS. CDR3 length: 13 residues. This CDR3 is CASSGAGTYGYTF. CDR3 nucleotides: TGTGCCAGCAGTGGGGCGGGGACCTATGGCTACACCTTC.

With regard to this clone: Other DNA sequences in the sample encode the same CDR3. This chain connects TRBV15 to TRBJ2-5; D remains ambiguous. V was trimmed by 1 base and J by 5 bases, leaving 2 bases between them. CDR1 and CDR2 from the germline V gene are LNHNV and YYDKDF (reference sequence). The length of the CDR3 is 11 residues. The CDR3 loop is CATSRGETQYF. The CDR3 DNA is TGTGCCACCAGCAGAGGTGAGACCCAGTACTTC.

The chain has TRBV5-1 and TRBJ1-2, with D maybe TRBD1 (6 bases). This CDR3 spans 13 amino acids. The ends were cut back, 3 bases at V and 4 bases at J, with 10 bases in the middle. CDR1 is SGHRS, CDR2 YFSETQ, per germline. CDR3 DNA sequence: TGCGCCAGCAGCTGGGGGGGCGGCTATGGCTACACCTTC. Translation gives CASSWGGGYGYTF. The variable domain in full, completed from reference TRBV5-1 and TRBJ1-2, reads KAGVTQTPRYLIKTRGQQVTLSCSPISGHRSVSWYQQTPGQGLQFLFEYFSETQRNKGNFPGRFSGRQFSNSRSEMNVSTLELGDSALYLCASSWGGGYGYTFGSGTRLTVV.

The chain joins TRBV7-2 to TRBJ1-4; 9 nucleotides line up with TRBD1. The V gene's germline CDR1 is SGHTA and CDR2 FQGNSA. V lost 5 bases, J lost 8 bases, and 12 bases stayed unmatched. The CDR3 is 16 residues long. DNA of the CDR3: TGTGCCAGCAGCCGTACAGGGGGCGCTTATCGCGAAAAACTGTTTTTT. This gives the protein CASSRTGGAYREKLFF.

The chain combines TRBV6-2 or TRBV6-3 with TRBJ1-5, with D tentatively TRBD1 (6 bases). Germline V gives CDR1 MNHEY, CDR2 SVGEGT. This CDR3 is 15 amino acids long. The germline V and J ends were trimmed by 5 bases and 2 bases, with 13 bases remaining between them. CDR3: CASSQGNPGNQPQHF. In DNA, the CDR3 is TGTGCCAGCAGTCAGGGGAATCCGGGCAATCAGCCCCAGCATTTT.

The rearrangement uses TRBV21-1 and TRBJ2-3; the D call TRBD1 from the table was never checked on the DNA. TRBV21-1 is described as a pseudogene. CDR3 size: 14 residues. The CDR3 DNA is TGTGCCAGCAGCAAACGACACCACACAGATACGCAGTATTTT. Protein product: CASSKRHHTDTQYF.